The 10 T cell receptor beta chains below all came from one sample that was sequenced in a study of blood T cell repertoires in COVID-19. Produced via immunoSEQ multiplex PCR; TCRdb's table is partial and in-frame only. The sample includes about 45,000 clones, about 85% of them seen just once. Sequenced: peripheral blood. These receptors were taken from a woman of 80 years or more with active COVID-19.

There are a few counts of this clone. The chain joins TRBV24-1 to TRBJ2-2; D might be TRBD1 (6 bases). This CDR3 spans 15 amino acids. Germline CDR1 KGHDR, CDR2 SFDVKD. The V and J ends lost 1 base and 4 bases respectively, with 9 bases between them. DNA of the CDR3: TGTGCCACCAGTGATTTTCGGACAGCCACCGGGGAGCTGTTTTTT. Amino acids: CATSDFRTATGELFF.

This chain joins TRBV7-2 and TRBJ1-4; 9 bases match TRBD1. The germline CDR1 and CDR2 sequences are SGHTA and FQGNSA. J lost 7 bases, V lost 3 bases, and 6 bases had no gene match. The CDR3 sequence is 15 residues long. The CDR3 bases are TGTGCCAGCAGCTTGCGACAGGGGGGTGGTGAAAAACTGTTTTTT. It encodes CASSLRQGGGEKLFF.

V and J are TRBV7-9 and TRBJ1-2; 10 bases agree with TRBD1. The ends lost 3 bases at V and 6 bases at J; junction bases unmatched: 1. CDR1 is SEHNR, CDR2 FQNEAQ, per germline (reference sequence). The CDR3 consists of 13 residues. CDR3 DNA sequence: TGTGCCAGCAGCTTGACAGGGGGCAATGGCTACACCTTC. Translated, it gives CASSLTGGNGYTF.

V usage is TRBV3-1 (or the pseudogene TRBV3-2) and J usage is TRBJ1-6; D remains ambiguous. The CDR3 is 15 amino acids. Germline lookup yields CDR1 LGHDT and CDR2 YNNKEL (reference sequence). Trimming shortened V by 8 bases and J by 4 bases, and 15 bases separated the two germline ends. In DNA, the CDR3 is TGTGCCAGCCGCCGGGAGTCACAATATAATTCACCCCTCCACTTT. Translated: CASRRESQYNSPLHF.

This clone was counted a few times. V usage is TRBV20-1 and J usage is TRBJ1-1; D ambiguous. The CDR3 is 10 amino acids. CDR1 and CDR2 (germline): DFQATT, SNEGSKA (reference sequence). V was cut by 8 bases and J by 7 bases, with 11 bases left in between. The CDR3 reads CSPAGYEAFF. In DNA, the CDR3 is TGCAGTCCCGCGGGGTATGAAGCTTTCTTT.

The CDR3 sequence: CASSFGLQELFF. The DNA of the CDR3 is TGTGCCAGCAGTTTTGGGCTCCAGGAGCTGTTTTTT. V is TRBV12-3 or TRBV12-4 and J is TRBJ2-2, with no clear D. The CDR3 contains 12 residues. Trimming pared 3 bases from V and 10 bases from J, leaving 9 bases between.

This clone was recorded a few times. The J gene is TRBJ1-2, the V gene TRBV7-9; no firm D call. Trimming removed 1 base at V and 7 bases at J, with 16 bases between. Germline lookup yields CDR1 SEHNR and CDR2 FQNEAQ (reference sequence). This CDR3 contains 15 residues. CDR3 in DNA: TGTGCCAGCAGCTTAGTTGAAATTTCTATCTCTGGCTACACCTTC. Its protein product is CASSLVEISISGYTF.

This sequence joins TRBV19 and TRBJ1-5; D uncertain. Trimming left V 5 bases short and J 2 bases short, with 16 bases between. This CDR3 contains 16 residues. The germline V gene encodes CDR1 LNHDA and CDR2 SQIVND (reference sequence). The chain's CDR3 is CASSSGSGIGNQPQHF. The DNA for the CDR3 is TGTGCCAGTAGTTCAGGTTCCGGTATCGGCAATCAGCCCCAGCATTTT.

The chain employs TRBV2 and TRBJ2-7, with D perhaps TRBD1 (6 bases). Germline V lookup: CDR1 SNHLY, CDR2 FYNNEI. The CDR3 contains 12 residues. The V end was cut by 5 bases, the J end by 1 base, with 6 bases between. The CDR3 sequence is CASSTGSYEQYF. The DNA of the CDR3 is TGTGCCAGCAGTACAGGGTCCTACGAGCAGTACTTC.

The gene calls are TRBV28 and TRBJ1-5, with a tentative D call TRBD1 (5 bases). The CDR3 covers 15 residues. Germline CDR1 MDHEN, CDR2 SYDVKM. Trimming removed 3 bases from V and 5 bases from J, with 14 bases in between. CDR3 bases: TGTGCCAGCAGTTTCGGGCTAAGGGGTGATCAGCCCCAGCATTTT. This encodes CASSFGLRGDQPQHF.